This TCR beta chain was captured in a study of T cell responses to AZD1222 COVID-19 vaccine. Assay: immunoSEQ multiplex PCR; the TCRdb copy retains only in-frame clones and omits some. The repertoire holds around 100,000 clones, with 75% to 90% as singletons. Study-level findings and limits: Most donors were white British and more were female, and clonal diversity was possibly underestimated.

Germline lookup yields CDR1 SGHDN and CDR2 FVKESK. V was pared by 2 bases and J by 4 bases, with 8 bases between. CDR3 length: 13 amino acids. As regards this clone: The antigen is unknown.

The receptor's source is an adult in good health. The chain carries TRBV14 and TRBJ1-2; no clear D. The specimen was peripheral blood, collected on day 0 of AZD1222 vaccination. In DNA form, the CDR3 reads TGTGCCAGCAGCCAAATGCTGGCCTATGGCTACACCTTC. Its protein is CASSQMLAYGYTF.